This passage covers 16 T cell receptor beta chains from one sample sequenced in a study of OX40 agonist ivuxolimab in advanced cancers. Data came from immunoSEQ multiplex PCR; TCRdb stores just in-frame clones and leaves some out. The sample has about 60,000 clones; around 87% are singletons. This specimen was CD4+ or CD8+ T cells sorted from blood, taken in a trial of the OX40 agonist ivuxolimab. The receptors come from an adult with an advanced solid tumor such as melanoma, head and neck, liver or kidney cancer.

The chain carries TRBV18 and TRBJ2-5; tentatively, D is TRBD1 (5 bases). The CDR3 length is 13 residues. Germline V gene sequence: CDR1 KGHSH, CDR2 LQKENI. The germline V and J ends were trimmed by 4 bases and 4 bases, with 10 bases remaining between them. The CDR3 sequence: CASSRQPGETQYF. DNA for the CDR3: TGTGCCAGCTCACGACAGCCGGGAGAGACCCAGTACTTC.

This chain joins TRBV18 and TRBJ2-7, with D perhaps TRBD2 (5 bases). In germline, CDR1 is KGHSH, CDR2 LQKENI. V was clipped by 3 bases and J by 7 bases, with 22 bases between them. This CDR3 is built from 16 residues. This CDR3 reads CASSPPLGLVLGEQYF. CDR3 in DNA: TGTGCCAGCTCACCTCCTCTCGGACTGGTTCTAGGGGAGCAGTACTTC.

As concerns this clone: The sample holds other DNA sequences that translate to the same CDR3. This chain links TRBV5-1 with TRBJ1-5, with 8 bases lining up with TRBD1. Germline CDR1 is SGHRS and CDR2 is YFSETQ. The CDR3 sequence is 14 residues long. The J segment lost 7 bases and the V segment lost 0 bases, leaving 3 bases of the junction unmatched. Here the CDR3 DNA reads TGCGCCAGCAGCTTGGACAGGGGGAGCCAGCCCCAGCATTTT. Its protein is CASSLDRGSQPQHF.

The V and J genes are TRBV27 and TRBJ2-5, with 9 bases identical to TRBD1. Trimming cost V 6 bases and J 6 bases; bases outside gene matches: 11. There are 15 residues in the CDR3. Germline V gene lookup returns CDR1 MNHEY and CDR2 SMNVEV (reference sequence). In nucleotides, the CDR3 is TGTGCCAGCAGGGACGCCGGGACAGGGCTGAAGACCCAGTACTTC. Amino acid sequence: CASRDAGTGLKTQYF.

This rearrangement joins TRBV7-8 to TRBJ1-1, with D possibly matching TRBD1 (5 bases). The germline V gene has CDR1 SGHVS and CDR2 FQNEAQ. The CDR3 contains 15 residues. Between the trimmed V and J ends, which lost 5 bases and 1 base, there was a span of 14 bases. Here the CDR3 reads CASSPRTGQNTEAFF. DNA of the CDR3: TGTGCCAGCAGCCCCAGAACAGGCCAGAACACTGAAGCTTTCTTT.

The V gene is TRBV18, the J gene TRBJ1-2; D is undetermined. The CDR3 contains 12 residues. V was cut by 5 bases and J by 2 bases, with 6 bases left in between. Germline V gene lookup returns CDR1 KGHSH and CDR2 LQKENI. CDR3 amino acids: CASSGSNYGYTF. In DNA, the CDR3 is TGTGCCAGCTCAGGGTCCAACTATGGCTACACCTTC.

The rearrangement links TRBV4-2 to TRBJ1-3, with 10 nucleotides matching TRBD1. The CDR3 runs to 16 residues. Germline V lookup: CDR1 LGHNA, CDR2 YNFKEQ. Trimming removed 1 base from V and 4 bases from J; junction bases left unmatched: 4. The CDR3, as DNA: TGTGCCAGCAGCCAAGTAGCGGGACAGGGGGGAAACACCATATATTTT. It yields the protein CASSQVAGQGGNTIYF.

V and J are TRBV2 and TRBJ2-1; D gene uncertain. The CDR3 is 11 residues long. The V and J ends lost 4 bases and 8 bases respectively, with 6 bases between them. Germline CDR1 reads SNHLY; CDR2 reads FYNNEI. This CDR3 reads CASSAGYEQFF. In nucleotides, the CDR3 is TGTGCCAGCAGTGCCGGGTATGAGCAGTTCTTC.

The chain carries TRBV7-9 and TRBJ2-1, with D perhaps TRBD1 (6 bases). With 4 bases removed from V and 5 bases from J, the gap between germline ends came to 9 bases. The CDR3 loop spans 13 amino acids. CDR1 is SEHNR and CDR2 is FQNEAQ in the germline V gene (reference sequence). The CDR3 loop reads CASSYGQNNEQFF. CDR3 sequence (DNA): TGTGCCAGCAGCTATGGACAGAACAATGAGCAGTTCTTC. Full variable domain (rest looked up from reference TRBV7-9 and TRBJ2-1): DTGVSQNPRHKITKRGQNVTFRCDPISEHNRLYWYRQTLGQGPEFLTYFQNEAQLEKSRLLSDRFSAERPKGSFSTLEIQRTEQGDSAMYLCASSYGQNNEQFFGPGTRLTVL.

The rearrangement links TRBV5-1 to TRBJ2-3; 8 bases fit TRBD1. Germline assignment: CDR1 SGHRS and CDR2 YFSETQ. CDR3 length equals 14 residues. V lost 6 bases, J lost 4 bases, and 7 bases stayed unmatched. CDR3 loop: CASTLGQGSDTQYF. Here the CDR3 DNA reads TGCGCCAGCACCCTCGGACAGGGCTCAGATACGCAGTATTTT.

The gene calls are TRBV7-2 and TRBJ2-7, with unresolved D. Between the trimmed V and J ends, which lost 1 base and 2 bases, there was a span of 6 bases. Germline V gene data show CDR1 as SGHTA and CDR2 as FQGNSA. CDR3 size: 13 residues. CDR3 nucleotide sequence: TGTGCCAGCAGCTTAGGAGCCCCCTACGAGCAGTACTTC. Protein sequence: CASSLGAPYEQYF.

V and J are TRBV5-4 and TRBJ1-1; maybe TRBD1 (5 bases). This CDR3 spans 14 amino acids. Germline CDR1 reads SGHNT; CDR2 reads YYREEE (reference sequence). With 2 bases removed from V and 4 bases from J, the gap between germline ends came to 12 bases. The CDR3 region is CASSFPDSRTEAFF. The CDR3 nucleotides are TGTGCCAGCAGCTTTCCTGACAGCCGCACTGAAGCTTTCTTT. The full variable domain, its missing parts supplied by reference TRBV5-4 and TRBJ1-1, is ETGVTQSPTHLIKTRGQQVTLRCSSQSGHNTVSWYQQALGQGPQFIFQYYREEENGRGNFPPRFSGLQFPNYSSELNVNALELDDSALYLCASSFPDSRTEAFFGQGTRLTVV.

The J gene is TRBJ1-2, the V gene TRBV6-5; D is unresolved. The CDR3 length is 14 residues. Per the germline V gene, CDR1 is MNHEY and CDR2 is SVGAGI. The V end lost 0 bases, the J end lost 4 bases, and 9 bases lay between the germline ends. CDR3 sequence: CASSYSIDLYGYTF. CDR3 nucleotide sequence: TGTGCCAGCAGTTACTCGATTGATCTCTATGGCTACACCTTC.

The sample holds one count of this clone. The rearrangement links TRBV30 to TRBJ1-3, with unresolved D. The CDR3 runs 18 residues. Trimming removed 0 bases at V and 0 bases at J, with 18 bases between. Germline lookup yields CDR1 GTSNPN and CDR2 SVGIG (reference sequence). The DNA for the CDR3 is TGTGCCTGGAGTGTAAATTCGGTAGGGATTAACTCTGGAAACACCATATATTTT. Its protein is CAWSVNSVGINSGNTIYF.

The genes are TRBV15 and TRBJ2-2; D may be TRBD1 (7 bases). This CDR3 is built from 15 residues. Trimming left V 3 bases short and J 3 bases short, with 11 bases between. Germline V lookup: CDR1 LNHNV, CDR2 YYDKDF (reference sequence). CDR3: CATSSAGGYTGELFF. CDR3 sequence (DNA): TGTGCCACCAGCAGCGCAGGGGGGTACACCGGGGAGCTGTTTTTT.

The rearrangement links TRBV5-6 to TRBJ1-1, with D perhaps TRBD1 (6 bases). Trimming shortened V by 0 bases and J by 0 bases, and 6 bases separated the two germline ends. In germline, CDR1 is SGHDT, CDR2 YYEEEE. The CDR3 runs 14 residues. CDR3 nucleotides: TGTGCCAGCAGCTTGGGGACAGTGAACACTGAAGCTTTCTTT. Translated: CASSLGTVNTEAFF.